The table lists the clone carrying this TCR beta chain with a count of one. The sample originates from a study of cytomegalovirus exposure and HLA in healthy donors. CDR3 length: 14 residues. Germline V gene lookup returns CDR1 LNHDA and CDR2 SQIVND (reference sequence). V lost 5 bases and J lost 3, with 14 bases in between. Data came from immunoSEQ multiplex PCR; TCRdb stores just in-frame clones and leaves some out. In the table there are tens of thousands of clones, less than 96% of which are singletons. The sequence was obtained from a man aged 18 to 29 in good health and CMV-seropositive. Specimen: PBMCs. The gene calls are TRBV19 and TRBJ2-7, with D possibly being TRBD2 (5 bases). The CDR3 sequence: CASSAHRELYEQYF. Here the CDR3 DNA reads TGTGCCAGTAGTGCGCATCGGGAACTCTACGAGCAGTACTTC.